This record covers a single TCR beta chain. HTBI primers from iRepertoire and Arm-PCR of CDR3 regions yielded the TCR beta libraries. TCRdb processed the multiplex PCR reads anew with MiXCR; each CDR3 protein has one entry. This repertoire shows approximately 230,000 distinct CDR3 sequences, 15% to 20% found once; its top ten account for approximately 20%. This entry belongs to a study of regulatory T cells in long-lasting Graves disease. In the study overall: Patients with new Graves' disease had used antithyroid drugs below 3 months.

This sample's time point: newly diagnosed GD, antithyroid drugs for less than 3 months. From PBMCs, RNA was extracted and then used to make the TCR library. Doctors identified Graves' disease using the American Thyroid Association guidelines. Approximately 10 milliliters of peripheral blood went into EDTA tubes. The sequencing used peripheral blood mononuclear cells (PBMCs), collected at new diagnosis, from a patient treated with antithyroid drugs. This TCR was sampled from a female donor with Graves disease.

The CDR3 nucleotides are TGTGCCAGCAGCCAAGACAGGCCAACTAATGAAAAACTGTTTTTT. Encoded protein: CASSQDRPTNEKLFF. This rearrangement joins TRBV7-2 to TRBJ1-4; D perhaps matches TRBD1 (6 bases). V was clipped by 5 bases and J by 0 bases, with 10 bases between them. The CDR3 contains 15 residues. Per germline, CDR1 SGHTA and CDR2 FQGNSA.